Listed below are T cell receptor beta chains from one sample, sequenced in a study of PD-1 blockade in classical Hodgkin lymphoma. The repertoire was sequenced with immunoSEQ multiplex PCR; TCRdb's copy has only in-frame clones and lacks some. The data show 38,000 or so clones, approximately 87% seen once. The source material was peripheral blood mononuclear cells (PBMCs), sampled at baseline. The receptors shown here come from a human donor with classical Hodgkin lymphoma. CDR3s include the opening cysteine and the closing phenylalanine or tryptophan. D genes are given only for firm matches. Some rows mark clone size as missing; the rest say once, few, many or name a class of expanded clone.

TGTGCCAGCAGCCCAGGGACTAAGGTTAGCACAGATACGCAGTATTTT,CASSPGTKVSTDTQYF,TRBJ2-3,-,TRBV5-4,TRBD2,16
TGTGCCAGCAGCGTAGCCACCGGGGCATTCGATGAGCAGTTCTTC,CASSVATGAFDEQFF,TRBJ2-1,-,TRBV9,-,15
TGTGCCAGCAGCGTAGTGACTAGAGGCGAGCAGTACTTC,CASSVVTRGEQYF,TRBJ2-7,-,TRBV9,-,13
TGTGCCAGCAGGCATGGTGGCTCCTACAATGAGCAGTTCTTC,CASRHGGSYNEQFF,TRBJ2-1,-,TRBV27,-,14
TGTGCCAGCAGTGAAGGCGGGGGGGCCCTATACGAGCAGTACTTC,CASSEGGGALYEQYF,TRBJ2-7,-,TRBV6-1,TRBD2,15
TGCAGTGCTAACAGGGGGCCTGAAGCTTTCTTT,CSANRGPEAFF,TRBJ1-1,once,TRBV20-1,TRBD1,11
TGTGCCAGCAGCTTAGTCTCCCCGATCTCCTATAATTCACCCCTCCACTTT,CASSLVSPISYNSPLHF,TRBJ1-6,-,TRBV7-2,-,17
TGTGCCAGCAGCCAAACCCAATACGGACAGGGGGCGCATCAGCCCCAGCATTTT,CASSQTQYGQGAHQPQHF,TRBJ1-5,-,TRBV4-2,TRBD1,18
TGTGCCAGTAGTATAGGACAGGGGATCTACGAGCAGTACTTC,CASSIGQGIYEQYF,TRBJ2-7,-,TRBV19,TRBD1,14
TGCAGCGTTGTGGGGGCGAACTATGGCTACACCTTC,CSVVGANYGYTF,TRBJ1-2,-,TRBV29-1,-,12
TGTGCCAGCAGCTTAGGGACAGCTGGCTACACCTTC,CASSLGTAGYTF,TRBJ1-2,-,TRBV5-6,TRBD1,12
TGTGCCTCACTAAACCGGGGAGCCGGGGCCAACGTCCTGACTTTC,CASLNRGAGANVLTF,TRBJ2-6,-,TRBV19,-,15
TGTGCCAGCAGCTTGGTCGGGGGCCCGAACACCGGGGAGCTGTTTTTT,CASSLVGGPNTGELFF,TRBJ2-2,-,TRBV5-8,-,16
TGTGCCAGCAGTTACTCGGCAGGGTCCCTTAACTATGGCTACACCTTC,CASSYSAGSLNYGYTF,TRBJ1-2,-,TRBV6-5,-,16
TGTGCCAGCAGTTCTACACCCACGAGTACGGGGTTCTTC,CASSSTPTSTGFF,TRBJ2-1,-,TRBV28,-,13
TGTGCCTGGACGAACACCGGGGAGCTGTTTTTT,CAWTNTGELFF,TRBJ2-2,-,TRBV30,-,11
TGTGCCAGCAGCTTCGGGACAAACTACGAGCAGTACTTC,CASSFGTNYEQYF,TRBJ2-7,-,TRBV11-2,-,13
TGTGCCAGCAGCTTAGGCCCGGGACGGCGATACGAGCAGTACTTC,CASSLGPGRRYEQYF,TRBJ2-7,-,TRBV11-3,-,15
TGCGCCAGCAGCCAAGATATTCTCGGTTTGAAGGGCAAAAACATTCAGTACTTC,CASSQDILGLKGKNIQYF,TRBJ2-4,-,TRBV4-1,-,18
TGTGCCAGCAGGGAGGACAGGGAACGCTCCTACGAGCAGTACTTC,CASREDRERSYEQYF,TRBJ2-7,-,TRBV2,TRBD1,15
TGTGCCAGCAGTTACTTTTCAAGGGAGACCCAGTACTTC,CASSYFSRETQYF,TRBJ2-5,-,TRBV6-5,-,13
TGTGCCAGCATCGCCGCTTTTAGGAACACTGAAGCTTTCTTT,CASIAAFRNTEAFF,TRBJ1-1,-,TRBV7-2,-,14
TGCGCCAGCAACTCGCAGGGGGCGGTCACCGGGGAGCTGTTTTTT,CASNSQGAVTGELFF,TRBJ2-2,few,TRBV5-1,TRBD1,15
TGTGCCAGCAGCCCCAACCCGGACAGCAACTATGGCTACACCTTC,CASSPNPDSNYGYTF,TRBJ1-2,-,TRBV6-5,-,15
TGTGCCAGCAGTTTCGCCTGGGACAGTTCCTACGAGCAGTACTTC,CASSFAWDSSYEQYF,TRBJ2-7,once,TRBV6-6,TRBD1,15
TGCAGCGTCCGACAACAGGGGTTCTATGGCTACACCTTC,CSVRQQGFYGYTF,TRBJ1-2,-,TRBV29-1,TRBD1,13
TGCGCCAGCAGCTTGGGACAGCGTCAAGAGACCCAGTACTTC,CASSLGQRQETQYF,TRBJ2-5,once,TRBV5-1,-,14
TGTGCCAGCAGGCGGACAGTGGGGCATGGCTACACCTTC,CASRRTVGHGYTF,TRBJ1-2,-,TRBV6-6,-,13
TGTGCCAGCAGGGACTCCGGGGAGACCCAGTACTTC,CASRDSGETQYF,TRBJ2-5,-,TRBV27,-,12
TGTGCCAGCAGCTTTCTCACCGGCGGGGTGAACACTGAAGCTTTCTTT,CASSFLTGGVNTEAFF,TRBJ1-1,-,TRBV11-2,-,16
TGTGCCAGCAGGATGATCCCAGGCACAGATACGCAGTATTTT,CASRMIPGTDTQYF,TRBJ2-3,-,TRBV27,-,14
TGTGCCAGCAGTGATTTAGCACTCCCTGAAGCTTTCTTT,CASSDLALPEAFF,TRBJ1-1,-,TRBV6-1,-,13
TGTGCCAGCAGTTTGACTAGGATGGGCACAGATACGCAGTATTTT,CASSLTRMGTDTQYF,TRBJ2-3,-,TRBV6-5,-,15
TGCGCCAGCAGCTTAGGGACTAGCGGGGGGATGGATACGCAGTATTTT,CASSLGTSGGMDTQYF,TRBJ2-3,-,TRBV5-1,TRBD2,16
TGTGCCAGCAGTACCCCGGGGGACCCTACGAGGAACACTGAAGCTTTCTTT,CASSTPGDPTRNTEAFF,TRBJ1-1,-,TRBV28,-,17
TGTGCCAGTAGTTGGGGGGCGCGAACTGAAGCTTTCTTT,CASSWGARTEAFF,TRBJ1-1,-,TRBV19,-,13
TGTGCCATCAGGGACAGGGGTCTCTACAATGAGCAGTTCTTC,CAIRDRGLYNEQFF,TRBJ2-1,-,TRBV10-3,TRBD1,14
TGCGCCAGCAGCACCAGGACAGGGGAATATGGAAACACCATATATTTT,CASSTRTGEYGNTIYF,TRBJ1-3,-,TRBV5-1,TRBD1,16
TGCGCCAGCAGCTTACAAGGGGGATACAATGAGCAGTTCTTC,CASSLQGGYNEQFF,TRBJ2-1,-,TRBV5-1,-,14
TGTGCCAGCAGCGACAGGGCCAGGGAGACCCAGTACTTC,CASSDRARETQYF,TRBJ2-5,-,TRBV6-5,TRBD1,13
TGTGCCAGCAGTGAATCAGGGGTGAGCAATCAGCCCCAGCATTTT,CASSESGVSNQPQHF,TRBJ1-5,-,TRBV25-1,-,15
TGTGCCAGTAGTATACGACAGGGGGAAAATCAGCCCCAGCATTTT,CASSIRQGENQPQHF,TRBJ1-5,-,TRBV19,TRBD1,15
TGTGCCAGCACTCGGAGGGCGGGAGCCTACGAGCAGTACTTC,CASTRRAGAYEQYF,TRBJ2-7,-,TRBV6-5,TRBD2,14
TGCGCCAGCAGCTTGAACGCCAGAGGCTCTGGAAACACCATATATTTT,CASSLNARGSGNTIYF,TRBJ1-3,-,TRBV5-1,-,16
TGTGCCAGCAGCGTAGGTTACTTAGGCACAGATACGCAGTATTTT,CASSVGYLGTDTQYF,TRBJ2-3,-,TRBV9,-,15
TGTGCCAGCAGCTTGGATACAGGCGGACCTAATGAAAAACTGTTTTTT,CASSLDTGGPNEKLFF,TRBJ1-4,-,TRBV5-4,-,16
TGCGCCAGCAGCCAAGAAGCAGCAAACTCCTACGAGCAGTACTTC,CASSQEAANSYEQYF,TRBJ2-7,-,TRBV4-1,-,15
TGCGCCAGCAGCCAGGGTGGGAGTCCCGGGGAGCTGTTTTTT,CASSQGGSPGELFF,TRBJ2-2,-,TRBV4-3,-,14
TGCGCCAGCCGACTTACGGCGGTCCAAGAGACCCAGTACTTC,CASRLTAVQETQYF,TRBJ2-5,-,TRBV5-1,-,14
TGTGCCAGCAGCGTAGGATTCGAAGAAGCTTCTAACTATGGCTACACCTTC,CASSVGFEEASNYGYTF,TRBJ1-2,-,TRBV9,-,17
TGTGCCACCAGCTGGCGGATCAATCAGCCCCAGCATTTT,CATSWRINQPQHF,TRBJ1-5,-,TRBV15,-,13
TGTGCCAGCAGTCGTGGACGGAATGGGGTAGATGAGCAGTTCTTC,CASSRGRNGVDEQFF,TRBJ2-1,-,TRBV5-5,-,15
TGTGCCAGCAGCTTAGTAGGCCCTGGGAGTGGGACCGGGGAGCTGTTTTTT,CASSLVGPGSGTGELFF,TRBJ2-2,-,TRBV11-2,-,17
TGTGCCAGCAGCCAGGAGACTAGCGCACAAGAGACCCAGTACTTC,CASSQETSAQETQYF,TRBJ2-5,-,TRBV4-2,TRBD2,15
TGTGCCGGATGGACTAGCGGAACAGATACGCAGTATTTT,CAGWTSGTDTQYF,TRBJ2-3,-,TRBV5-4,TRBD2,13